The 21 T cell receptor beta chains below come from one sample, sequenced in a study of shared clonotypes between healthy human individuals. The data were produced by immunoSEQ multiplex PCR, yet TCRdb's version contains in-frame clones alone and is incomplete. The sample holds roughly 2.2 million clones, 85% to 95% seen once. The sample consisted of naive CD4+ T cells from PBMCs. As to subset: CD45RA+ positively selected. The receptors come from a man younger than 35 in good health. Some clones in this sample may be carry-over from other donors' samples.

This chain joins TRBV5-8 and TRBJ2-1, with 8 positions matching TRBD1. The germline gives CDR1 SGHTS, CDR2 YDEGEE. The CDR3 is 15 residues long. The J segment lost 4 bases and the V segment lost 4 bases, leaving 7 bases of the junction unmatched. CDR3 amino acids: CASSQGAYDYNEQFF. In nucleotides, the CDR3 is TGTGCCAGCAGCCAGGGGGCGTATGATTACAATGAGCAGTTCTTC.

The chain combines TRBV28 with TRBJ1-4; D remains unclear. Germline V CDR1 and CDR2: MDHEN, SYDVKM. The CDR3 extends over 17 amino acids. The V gene lost 2 bases and the J gene lost 0 bases, with 13 bases spanning the gap. The CDR3 region is CASSLGSMAATNEKLFF. CDR3 sequence (DNA): TGTGCCAGCAGTTTAGGTTCTATGGCTGCAACTAATGAAAAACTGTTTTTT.

This chain links TRBV6-1 with TRBJ2-7, with D perhaps TRBD1 or TRBD2 (5 bases each). The V end lost 5 bases, the J end lost 4 bases, and 12 bases lay between the germline ends. CDR3 length equals 13 residues. The germline V gene has CDR1 MNHNS and CDR2 SASEGT. CDR3 protein: CASSSGADYEQYF. In nucleotides, the CDR3 is TGTGCCAGCAGTTCCGGGGCTGATTACGAGCAGTACTTC.

The chain is built from TRBV21-1 and TRBJ1-5; TRBD1, the table's D call, was not compared with the DNA. TRBV21-1 is annotated as a pseudogene. CDR3 length equals 17 residues. The chain's CDR3 is CASSTTDTGDSNQPQHF. The DNA of the CDR3 is TGTGCCAGCAGCACCACCGACACAGGGGATAGCAATCAGCCCCAGCATTTT.

The rearrangement joins TRBV7-2 to TRBJ2-1; D may be TRBD2 (6 bases). CDR1 and CDR2 from the germline V gene are SGHTA and FQGNSA. The CDR3 totals 16 residues. Trimming took off 3 bases at V and 12 bases at J, with 24 bases between the two ends. The chain's CDR3 is CASSFPRGGAARVQFF. The CDR3, as DNA: TGTGCCAGCAGCTTTCCTCGGGGAGGCGCCGCCCGGGTGCAGTTCTTC.

The rearrangement joins TRBV5-1 to TRBJ2-1; TRBD2 is a possible D gene (5 bases). The length of the CDR3 is 15 residues. Per germline, CDR1 SGHRS and CDR2 YFSETQ. With 4 bases removed from V and 0 bases from J, the gap between germline ends came to 11 bases. The CDR3, as DNA: TGCGCCAGCAGCCTAGCTACGAGCTCCTACAATGAGCAGTTCTTC. Its protein is CASSLATSSYNEQFF.

J is TRBJ2-7 and V is TRBV4-1; 8 nucleotides match TRBD1. The CDR3 consists of 15 residues. CDR1 and CDR2 (germline): MGHRA, YSYEKL. V was clipped by 1 base and J by 6 bases; unmatched bases: 8. CDR3: CASSQAGRGRVEQYF. CDR3 sequence (DNA): TGCGCCAGCAGCCAAGCTGGCAGGGGGCGCGTCGAGCAGTACTTC.

The chain recombines TRBV9 with TRBJ2-7, with 11 bases lining up with TRBD2. The V segment lost 5 bases and the J segment 0 bases; nucleotides outside the gene matches: 4. This CDR3 spans 15 amino acids. The germline gives CDR1 SGDLS, CDR2 YYNGEE. The CDR3 DNA sequence: TGTGCCAGCAGTGGAGGACTAGCGGGCTCCTACGAGCAGTACTTC. Residues: CASSGGLAGSYEQYF.

V usage is TRBV19 and J usage is TRBJ2-3; D not resolved. The V and J ends lost 3 bases and 6 bases respectively, with 13 bases between them. CDR1 and CDR2 (germline): LNHDA, SQIVND (reference sequence). The CDR3 spans 14 residues. CDR3 nucleotide sequence: TGTGCCAGTAGTATGGGAAAGGTCCGGGATACGCAGTATTTT. This gives the protein CASSMGKVRDTQYF.

J is TRBJ1-3 and V is TRBV5-1; D is possibly TRBD1 (5 bases). V gave up 5 bases and J gave up 0 bases, with 18 bases separating them. Per the germline V gene, CDR1 is SGHRS and CDR2 is YFSETQ. The CDR3 is 17 amino acids. CDR3 nucleotide sequence: TGCGCCAGCAGTTACACCGGGACGTTTAGCTCTGGAAACACCATATATTTT. It codes for CASSYTGTFSSGNTIYF. The whole variable domain, remainder taken from reference TRBV5-1 and TRBJ1-3, is KAGVTQTPRYLIKTRGQQVTLSCSPISGHRSVSWYQQTPGQGLQFLFEYFSETQRNKGNFPGRFSGRQFSNSRSEMNVSTLELGDSALYLCASSYTGTFSSGNTIYFGEGSWLTVV.

The chain carries TRBV9 and TRBJ1-4; TRBD1 matches 7 bases. J lost 5 bases, V lost 5 bases, and 12 bases had no gene match. Per the germline V gene, CDR1 is SGDLS and CDR2 is YYNGEE. The CDR3 sequence is 16 residues long. The CDR3: CASSLGLTGNNEKLFF. The CDR3 coding sequence is TGTGCCAGCAGTTTAGGATTGACAGGGAACAATGAAAAACTGTTTTTT.

The CDR3 nucleotides are TGCGCCAGCAGCTTCGACAGCCCCACTGAAGCTTTCTTT. As protein: CASSFDSPTEAFF. V and J are TRBV5-1 and TRBJ1-1, with D perhaps TRBD1 (5 bases). The CDR3 contains 13 residues. V shed 2 bases and J shed 4 bases, with 9 bases lying between them. Germline V lookup: CDR1 SGHRS, CDR2 YFSETQ.

The chain links TRBV19 to TRBJ2-5, with D maybe TRBD2 (6 bases). Trimming stripped 8 bases from V and 2 bases from J, with 9 bases between. Germline loops: CDR1 LNHDA, CDR2 SQIVND (reference sequence). The length of the CDR3 is 12 residues. This CDR3 reads CASLGTQETQYF. The CDR3 nucleotides are TGTGCCAGTTTAGGGACTCAAGAGACCCAGTACTTC.

The chain couples TRBV11-2 to TRBJ2-7; 9 nucleotides agree with TRBD1. Germline V gene sequence: CDR1 SGHAT, CDR2 FQNNGV. V was clipped by 5 bases and J by 2 bases; unmatched bases: 4. This CDR3 contains 14 residues. CDR3 residues: CASSIRQGAYEQYF. CDR3 sequence (DNA): TGTGCCAGCAGCATAAGACAGGGGGCCTACGAGCAGTACTTC. Using reference TRBV11-2 and TRBJ2-7 for the parts outside the CDR3, the full variable domain is EAGVAQSPRYKIIEKRQSVAFWCNPISGHATLYWYQQILGQGPKLLIQFQNNGVVDDSQLPKDRFSAERLKGVDSTLKIQPAKLEDSAVYLCASSIRQGAYEQYFGPGTRLTVT.

The chain joins TRBV28 to TRBJ1-3; 11 positions match TRBD1. Germline loops: CDR1 MDHEN, CDR2 SYDVKM. V shed 6 bases and J 2 bases; nucleotides not matched to a gene: 9. This CDR3 has 17 residues. The CDR3 loop is CASSPPGQGVTGNTIYF. CDR3 bases: TGTGCCAGCAGCCCCCCGGGACAGGGGGTGACTGGAAACACCATATATTTT.

The chain combines TRBV7-3 with TRBJ2-7; a possible D gene is TRBD2 (5 bases). With 4 bases removed from V and 3 bases from J, the gap between germline ends came to 22 bases. CDR3 size: 17 residues. CDR1 and CDR2 from the germline V gene are SGHTA and FQGTGA. In DNA, the CDR3 is TGTGCCAGCAGCTACAAATCGGGGAGCGGCGGGTGCTACGAGCAGTACTTC. As protein: CASSYKSGSGGCYEQYF.

Comment on this clone: This same CDR3 is encoded by further DNA sequences in the sample. The V call is TRBV9, the J call TRBJ2-7; D gene uncertain. The length of the CDR3 is 14 residues. Trimming stripped 0 bases from V and 0 bases from J, with 7 bases between. Per germline, CDR1 SGDLS and CDR2 YYNGEE. CDR3 sequence reads: CASSVGQLSYEQYF. DNA of the CDR3: TGTGCCAGCAGCGTAGGGCAGCTCTCCTACGAGCAGTACTTC.

The J gene is TRBJ2-7, the V gene TRBV28; 12 bases agree with TRBD2. After removal of 5 bases from V and 5 bases from J, the junction contained 4 bases not matched to a gene. The CDR3 is made up of 14 amino acids. Germline V gene lookup returns CDR1 MDHEN and CDR2 SYDVKM. The CDR3 spells CASSVLAGGHEQYF. In DNA form, the CDR3 reads TGTGCCAGCAGTGTACTAGCGGGAGGACACGAGCAGTACTTC.

The chain combines TRBV28 with TRBJ2-2, with TRBD1 as a possible D gene (5 bases). The CDR3 extends over 14 amino acids. Between the trimmed V and J ends, which lost 5 bases and 6 bases, there was a span of 13 bases. Germline V CDR1 and CDR2: MDHEN, SYDVKM. DNA of the CDR3: TGTGCCAGCAGTCCGCCAGGGATGGCCGGGGAGCTGTTTTTT. The encoded protein is CASSPPGMAGELFF.

V usage is TRBV14 and J usage is TRBJ2-3, with D uncertain. Deletions cut 4 bases from V and 7 bases from J, with 12 bases between. CDR3 length: 13 residues. From germline, CDR1 is SGHDN and CDR2 FVKESK. This CDR3 reads CASSLAGAYTQYF. The CDR3, as DNA: TGTGCCAGCAGCCTAGCAGGAGCTTATACGCAGTATTTT.

V usage is TRBV27 and J usage is TRBJ1-5; D is uncertain. Deletions cut 1 base from V and 5 bases from J, with 6 bases between. Germline loops: CDR1 MNHEY, CDR2 SMNVEV (reference sequence). This CDR3 is built from 13 residues. Here the CDR3 reads CASSLWRDQPQHF. CDR3 coding DNA: TGTGCCAGCAGTTTATGGCGAGATCAGCCCCAGCATTTT.